These T cell receptor beta chains were read from a single sample in a study of cytomegalovirus exposure and HLA in healthy donors. Libraries were prepared by immunoSEQ multiplex PCR; TCRdb keeps only in-frame clonotypes and omits some of them. The table records under 200,000 clones, just over 75% of them present only once. The sequencing input was PBMCs. All receptors come from a man aged 25-40 years in good health and CMV-seronegative. Both conserved end residues are part of each CDR3. Each record gives: CDR3 DNA, CDR3 protein, J gene, D gene, V gene, clone size. The D gene is left open where the match is weak. The size field is filled for only some rows; it gives once, few, many or a size class.

TGTGCCAGCAGAACTAGCGGGAGGCACAATGAGCAGTTCTTC,CASRTSGRHNEQFF,TRBJ2-1,TRBD2,TRBV7-9,few
TGTGCCAGCAGCCATGTTGCGGGAGGGTCCAACTACGAGCAGTACTTC,CASSHVAGGSNYEQYF,TRBJ2-7,TRBD2,TRBV7-9,NA
TGTGCCATCAGTGAGGTGGTAGCGGGGGGATACAATGAGCAGTTCTTC,CAISEVVAGGYNEQFF,TRBJ2-1,TRBD2,TRBV10-3,NA
TGTGCCAGCAGCTTAGTATACACTGAAGCTTTCTTT,CASSLVYTEAFF,TRBJ1-1,NA,TRBV7-9,few
TGCGCCAGCAGCCGGTTACAGGGACCCTACAATGAGCAGTTCTTC,CASSRLQGPYNEQFF,TRBJ2-1,NA,TRBV5-1,few
TGTGCCAGCAGCCCCTTTGCGGGGAGGGGGTATACGCAGTATTTT,CASSPFAGRGYTQYF,TRBJ2-3,NA,TRBV7-2,NA
TGTGCCAGCAGCTCCCTCAGCGGGAGGGGGTTGGGCGAGCAGTACTTC,CASSSLSGRGLGEQYF,TRBJ2-7,TRBD2,TRBV7-9,NA
TGTGCCAGTAGCTTACCTTCTAGCGGGGGGAACACCGGGGAGCTGTTTTTT,CASSLPSSGGNTGELFF,TRBJ2-2,TRBD2,TRBV19,NA
TGTGCCAGCAGTTCAGTTTCCTTCTCTGGAAACACCATATATTTT,CASSSVSFSGNTIYF,TRBJ1-3,NA,TRBV28,NA
TGCGCCAGCAGTGAGGGACAGGGGGGAAACAAAAACATTCAGTACTTC,CASSEGQGGNKNIQYF,TRBJ2-4,TRBD1,TRBV10-1,NA
TGCGCCAGCAGAGTTACCACAGGAGATGATCGGGCTTTCTTT,CASRVTTGDDRAFF,TRBJ1-1,NA,TRBV5-1,NA
TGTGCCATCAGTGAAGGACTAGTCGAGCAGTACTTC,CAISEGLVEQYF,TRBJ2-7,TRBD2,TRBV10-3,NA
TGTGCCAGCAGTGTGTGGACAGGGAGGACTGAAGCTTTCTTT,CASSVWTGRTEAFF,TRBJ1-1,TRBD1,TRBV6-5,NA
TGTGCCAGCAGCCGCCGGGACTCGGCCTACGAGCAGTACTTC,CASSRRDSAYEQYF,TRBJ2-7,NA,TRBV27,NA
TGTGCCAGCAGGCGTCTACTTCGACAGGGAGACACCGGGGAGCTGTTTTTT,CASRRLLRQGDTGELFF,TRBJ2-2,TRBD1,TRBV27,NA
TGTGCCAGCAGCGTAGCCCCGGCCGCGGGAGCTTACGAGCAGTACTTC,CASSVAPAAGAYEQYF,TRBJ2-7,TRBD2,TRBV9,NA
TGTGCCAGCTCACCTACACCGAACACTGAAGCTTTCTTT,CASSPTPNTEAFF,TRBJ1-1,NA,TRBV18,NA
TGTGCCAGCAGTGGGGCGGACAGGGTAAATGAAAAACTGTTTTTT,CASSGADRVNEKLFF,TRBJ1-4,TRBD1,TRBV2,once
TGTGCCAGCAGCTTGCCCCGGGACAGGGCTAACGGCTACACCTTC,CASSLPRDRANGYTF,TRBJ1-2,TRBD1,TRBV5-4,NA
TGTGCCAGCAGTTTCGGGGGTTCCTACGAGCAGTACTTC,CASSFGGSYEQYF,TRBJ2-7,NA,TRBV27,NA
TGTGCCAGCAGGGACTACTCCTACGAGCAGTACTTC,CASRDYSYEQYF,TRBJ2-7,NA,TRBV6-1,NA
TGTGCCTGGAGTGTACAAGCGGGAGCCTACAATGAGCAGTTCTTC,CAWSVQAGAYNEQFF,TRBJ2-1,TRBD2,TRBV30,NA
TGTGCCAGCAGCTTATCTTCAGGGGGATGGACTGAAGCTTTCTTT,CASSLSSGGWTEAFF,TRBJ1-1,TRBD1,TRBV7-9,NA
TGTGCCAGCAGCGTAGAGGCGTGGGCCGAGAGGGCCAATGAGCAGTTCTTC,CASSVEAWAERANEQFF,TRBJ2-1,NA,TRBV9,NA
TGTGCCAGCAGCTTGGAGGGGACTAGCTACGAGCAGTACTTC,CASSLEGTSYEQYF,TRBJ2-7,TRBD2,TRBV5-4,NA
TGTGCCAGCATCCCCCCGGGGGGAGGGGCAGAGACCCAGTACTTC,CASIPPGGGAETQYF,TRBJ2-5,TRBD2,TRBV6-5,NA
TGTGCCAGCAGCCCTGGACAGGGGGCCTACGAGCAGTACTTC,CASSPGQGAYEQYF,TRBJ2-7,TRBD1,TRBV7-6,NA